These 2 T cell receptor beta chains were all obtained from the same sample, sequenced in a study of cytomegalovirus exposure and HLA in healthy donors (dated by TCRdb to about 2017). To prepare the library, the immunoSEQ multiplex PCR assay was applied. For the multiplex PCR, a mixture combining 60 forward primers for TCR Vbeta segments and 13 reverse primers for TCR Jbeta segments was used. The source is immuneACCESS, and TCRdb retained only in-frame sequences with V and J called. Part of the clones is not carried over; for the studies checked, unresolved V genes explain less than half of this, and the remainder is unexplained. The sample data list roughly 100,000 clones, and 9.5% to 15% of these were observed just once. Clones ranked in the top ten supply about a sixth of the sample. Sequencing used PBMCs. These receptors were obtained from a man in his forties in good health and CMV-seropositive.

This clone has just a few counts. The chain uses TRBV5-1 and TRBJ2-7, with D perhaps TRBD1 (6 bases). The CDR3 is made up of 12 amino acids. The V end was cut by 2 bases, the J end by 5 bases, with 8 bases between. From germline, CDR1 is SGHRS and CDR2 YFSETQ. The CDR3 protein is CASSFTGNEQYF. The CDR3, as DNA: TGCGCCAGCAGCTTTACAGGGAACGAGCAGTACTTC.

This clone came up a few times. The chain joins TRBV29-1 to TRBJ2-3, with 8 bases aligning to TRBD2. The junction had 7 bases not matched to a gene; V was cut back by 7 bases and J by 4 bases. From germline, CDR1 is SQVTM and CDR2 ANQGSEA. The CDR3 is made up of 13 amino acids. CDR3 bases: TGCAGCGGGAGACTTAGCGGGGCAGATACGCAGTATTTT. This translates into CSGRLSGADTQYF.